The rows below give T cell receptor beta chains drawn from one sample of a study of blood T cell repertoires in COVID-19. Repertoires were generated with immunoSEQ multiplex PCR, while TCRdb's copy carries only in-frame clones and drops some. The repertoire has 290,000 or so clones, 91% of them found once; the top ten carry around 2.2%. The sequenced sample consisted of peripheral blood. The receptors derive from a woman in her 30s with COVID-19, enrolled during active disease. The CDR3 runs from the conserved cysteine through the conserved F or W. Each record gives: J gene, V gene, D gene, clone size, CDR3 protein, CDR3 DNA. The D gene is left open where the match is weak. For some rows the clone size is stated as once, few or many, or as a class when expanded; others skip it.

J gene: TRBJ1-2
V gene: TRBV5-6
D gene: TRBD1
clone size: .
CDR3 protein: CASSLSAAGGAGYTF
CDR3 DNA: TGTGCCAGCAGCTTGAGTGCGGCAGGGGGCGCTGGCTACACCTTC

J gene: TRBJ1-1
V gene: TRBV3-1/TRBV3-2
D gene: .
clone size: .
CDR3 protein: CASSQEREYTEAFF
CDR3 DNA: TGTGCCAGCAGCCAAGAGAGGGAGTACACTGAAGCTTTCTTT

J gene: TRBJ1-2
V gene: TRBV7-2
D gene: TRBD1
clone size: .
CDR3 protein: CASSLFVTGGDGYTF
CDR3 DNA: TGTGCCAGCAGCTTATTCGTGACAGGGGGTGATGGCTACACCTTC

J gene: TRBJ1-1
V gene: TRBV25-1
D gene: TRBD1
clone size: .
CDR3 protein: CASSAWGQGGEAFF
CDR3 DNA: TGTGCCAGCAGTGCCTGGGGACAGGGAGGTGAAGCTTTCTTT

J gene: TRBJ2-1
V gene: TRBV27
D gene: TRBD2
clone size: .
CDR3 protein: CASSWDYYNEQFF
CDR3 DNA: TGTGCCAGCAGTTGGGACTACTACAATGAGCAGTTCTTC

J gene: TRBJ2-1
V gene: TRBV20-1
D gene: .
clone size: .
CDR3 protein: CSAGQSNEQFF
CDR3 DNA: TGCAGTGCTGGACAATCCAATGAGCAGTTCTTC

J gene: TRBJ1-3
V gene: TRBV27
D gene: .
clone size: .
CDR3 protein: CASSLGGSGNTIYF
CDR3 DNA: TGTGCCAGCAGTTTAGGAGGGTCTGGAAACACCATATATTTT

J gene: TRBJ2-7
V gene: TRBV6-6
D gene: TRBD2
clone size: .
CDR3 protein: CASSYAGGPDEQYF
CDR3 DNA: TGTGCCAGCAGTTACGCGGGAGGGCCAGACGAGCAGTACTTC

J gene: TRBJ2-1
V gene: TRBV19
D gene: .
clone size: .
CDR3 protein: CASSIPGSYNEQFF
CDR3 DNA: TGTGCCAGTAGTATCCCCGGGAGCTACAATGAGCAGTTCTTC

J gene: TRBJ1-6
V gene: TRBV5-1
D gene: .
clone size: .
CDR3 protein: CASSTAGEHNSPLHF
CDR3 DNA: TGCGCCAGCAGCACGGCAGGGGAACATAATTCACCCCTCCACTTT

J gene: TRBJ2-5
V gene: TRBV7-9
D gene: TRBD1
clone size: .
CDR3 protein: CASSLRGQVQETQYF
CDR3 DNA: TGTGCCAGCAGCTTAAGAGGACAGGTACAAGAGACCCAGTACTTC

J gene: TRBJ1-1
V gene: TRBV9
D gene: .
clone size: .
CDR3 protein: CASSVRGNTEAFF
CDR3 DNA: TGTGCCAGCAGCGTCCGAGGGAACACTGAAGCTTTCTTT

J gene: TRBJ1-3
V gene: TRBV18
D gene: .
clone size: .
CDR3 protein: CASSPPGGPRSGNTIYF
CDR3 DNA: TGTGCCAGCTCACCACCGGGGGGGCCGCGCTCTGGAAACACCATATATTTT

J gene: TRBJ1-5
V gene: TRBV12-3/TRBV12-4
D gene: TRBD1
clone size: .
CDR3 protein: CASSSDRDQPQHF
CDR3 DNA: TGTGCCAGCAGCTCGGACAGGGATCAGCCCCAGCATTTT

J gene: TRBJ2-1
V gene: TRBV4-1
D gene: TRBD2
clone size: .
CDR3 protein: CASSPGLANYNEQFF
CDR3 DNA: TGCGCCAGCAGCCCCGGACTAGCGAACTACAATGAGCAGTTCTTC

J gene: TRBJ2-1
V gene: TRBV5-6
D gene: TRBD2
clone size: .
CDR3 protein: CASSLALSGRSHEQFF
CDR3 DNA: TGTGCCAGCAGCCTGGCTTTGAGCGGGAGGTCTCATGAGCAGTTCTTC

J gene: TRBJ2-7
V gene: TRBV6-2/TRBV6-3
D gene: TRBD2
clone size: .
CDR3 protein: CASSSQTSGRYEQYF
CDR3 DNA: TGTGCCAGCAGTTCGCAGACTAGCGGGAGGTACGAGCAGTACTTC

J gene: TRBJ2-2
V gene: TRBV30
D gene: .
clone size: .
CDR3 protein: CAWSVLASFTGELFF
CDR3 DNA: TGTGCCTGGAGTGTATTGGCTAGTTTCACCGGGGAGCTGTTTTTT

J gene: TRBJ2-1
V gene: TRBV24-1
D gene: .
clone size: .
CDR3 protein: CATLENNEQFF
CDR3 DNA: TGTGCCACCCTAGAAAACAATGAGCAGTTCTTC

J gene: TRBJ2-2
V gene: TRBV5-1
D gene: TRBD1
clone size: few
CDR3 protein: CASSAGQANTGELFF
CDR3 DNA: TGCGCCAGCAGCGCGGGACAGGCGAACACCGGGGAGCTGTTTTTT

J gene: TRBJ1-5
V gene: TRBV28
D gene: .
clone size: .
CDR3 protein: CASRPGKNQPQHF
CDR3 DNA: TGTGCCAGCAGGCCAGGTAAAAATCAGCCCCAGCATTTT

J gene: TRBJ2-1
V gene: TRBV7-3
D gene: .
clone size: .
CDR3 protein: CASSAGRGNEQFF
CDR3 DNA: TGTGCCAGCAGCGCCGGGAGAGGCAATGAGCAGTTCTTC

J gene: TRBJ2-6
V gene: TRBV9
D gene: TRBD1
clone size: .
CDR3 protein: CASSVGGTGVRGANVLTF
CDR3 DNA: TGTGCCAGCAGCGTAGGCGGGACAGGGGTCCGGGGGGCCAACGTCCTGACTTTC

J gene: TRBJ1-2
V gene: TRBV4-1
D gene: .
clone size: .
CDR3 protein: CASSRETVNYGYTF
CDR3 DNA: TGCGCCAGCAGCCGAGAAACAGTCAACTATGGCTACACCTTC

J gene: TRBJ2-5
V gene: TRBV27
D gene: TRBD1
clone size: .
CDR3 protein: CASRRQGEETQYF
CDR3 DNA: TGTGCCAGCAGGAGACAGGGCGAGGAGACCCAGTACTTC

J gene: TRBJ1-2
V gene: TRBV5-4
D gene: TRBD1
clone size: .
CDR3 protein: CASSLAGGTNYGYTF
CDR3 DNA: TGTGCCAGCAGCTTGGCAGGGGGAACTAACTATGGCTACACCTTC

J gene: TRBJ2-3
V gene: TRBV5-1
D gene: .
clone size: .
CDR3 protein: CASSLGLGTHTDTQYF
CDR3 DNA: TGCGCCAGCAGCTTGGGGCTAGGAACCCACACAGATACGCAGTATTTT

J gene: TRBJ2-7
V gene: TRBV27
D gene: TRBD2
clone size: .
CDR3 protein: CASSLAGAYEQYF
CDR3 DNA: TGTGCCAGCAGTCTAGCGGGGGCCTACGAGCAGTACTTC

J gene: TRBJ1-3
V gene: TRBV5-1
D gene: .
clone size: .
CDR3 protein: CASSLDSGSSGNTIYF
CDR3 DNA: TGCGCCAGCAGCTTGGACAGTGGGAGCTCTGGAAACACCATATATTTT

J gene: TRBJ2-3
V gene: TRBV5-4
D gene: TRBD2
clone size: .
CDR3 protein: CASSTTSGRTSTDTQYF
CDR3 DNA: TGTGCCAGCAGCACCACTAGCGGGAGAACCTCCACAGATACGCAGTATTTT

J gene: TRBJ1-2
V gene: TRBV12-3/TRBV12-4
D gene: .
clone size: .
CDR3 protein: CASNSQGTGYTF
CDR3 DNA: TGTGCCAGCAACAGCCAGGGGACGGGCTACACCTTC

J gene: TRBJ2-5
V gene: TRBV2
D gene: .
clone size: .
CDR3 protein: CASSETRVRETQYF
CDR3 DNA: TGTGCCAGCAGTGAAACCCGGGTACGGGAGACCCAGTACTTC

J gene: TRBJ1-5
V gene: TRBV19
D gene: TRBD1
clone size: .
CDR3 protein: CASSGRQGGQPQHF
CDR3 DNA: TGTGCCAGTAGTGGGCGACAGGGCGGTCAGCCCCAGCATTTT

J gene: TRBJ2-7
V gene: TRBV6-1
D gene: TRBD1
clone size: .
CDR3 protein: CASSEALGQNYEQYF
CDR3 DNA: TGTGCCAGCAGTGAAGCGCTGGGACAGAACTACGAGCAGTACTTC

J gene: TRBJ1-1
V gene: TRBV21-1
D gene: .
clone size: .
CDR3 protein: CASSIRGEGGTEAFF
CDR3 DNA: TGTGCCAGCAGCATTCGAGGGGAGGGTGGCACTGAAGCTTTCTTT

J gene: TRBJ1-1
V gene: TRBV27
D gene: TRBD1
clone size: .
CDR3 protein: CASSQGTGGMNTEAFF
CDR3 DNA: TGTGCCAGCAGTCAAGGGACAGGGGGCATGAACACTGAAGCTTTCTTT

J gene: TRBJ1-2
V gene: TRBV19
D gene: TRBD1
clone size: few
CDR3 protein: CASSTPPGQSNYGYTF
CDR3 DNA: TGTGCCAGTAGTACCCCCCCGGGACAGTCTAACTATGGCTACACCTTC

J gene: TRBJ2-3
V gene: TRBV9
D gene: .
clone size: .
CDR3 protein: CASSVVADLSSTDTQYF
CDR3 DNA: TGTGCCAGCAGCGTAGTCGCGGACTTGTCTAGCACAGATACGCAGTATTTT

J gene: TRBJ2-7
V gene: TRBV4-2
D gene: TRBD2
clone size: .
CDR3 protein: CASTPFGTSGRSHEQYF
CDR3 DNA: TGTGCCAGCACCCCTTTCGGGACTAGCGGGAGGTCCCACGAGCAGTACTTC

J gene: TRBJ2-7
V gene: TRBV5-6
D gene: TRBD1
clone size: .
CDR3 protein: CASSTGVPNEQYF
CDR3 DNA: TGTGCCAGCAGCACAGGGGTTCCGAACGAGCAGTACTTC

J gene: TRBJ1-5
V gene: TRBV6-6
D gene: TRBD1
clone size: .
CDR3 protein: CASSFRTGNNQPQHF
CDR3 DNA: TGTGCCAGCAGCTTTAGGACAGGGAACAATCAGCCCCAGCATTTT